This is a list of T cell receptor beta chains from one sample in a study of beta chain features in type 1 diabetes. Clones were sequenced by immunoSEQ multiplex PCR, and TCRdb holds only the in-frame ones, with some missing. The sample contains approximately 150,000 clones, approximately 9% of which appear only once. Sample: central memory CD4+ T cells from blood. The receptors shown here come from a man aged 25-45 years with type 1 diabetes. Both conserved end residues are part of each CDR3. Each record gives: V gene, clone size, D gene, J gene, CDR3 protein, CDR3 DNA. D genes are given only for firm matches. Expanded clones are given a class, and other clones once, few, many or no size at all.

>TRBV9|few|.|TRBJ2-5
CASSGAGGVGETQYF
TGTGCCAGCAGCGGGGCCGGAGGAGTTGGAGAGACCCAGTACTTC
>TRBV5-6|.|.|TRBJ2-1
CASRENGGSVQFF
TGTGCCAGCAGGGAAAATGGGGGCTCTGTGCAGTTCTTC
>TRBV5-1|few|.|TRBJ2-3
CASSLIQGTDTQYF
TGCGCCAGCAGCTTGATACAGGGAACAGATACGCAGTATTTT
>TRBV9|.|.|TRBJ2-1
CASSVGGHKGSEQFF
TGTGCCAGCAGCGTAGGGGGGCATAAAGGGAGTGAGCAGTTCTTC
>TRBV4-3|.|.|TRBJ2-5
CASSRQLQETQYF
TGCGCCAGCAGCCGACAGTTACAAGAGACCCAGTACTTC
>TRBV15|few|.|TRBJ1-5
CATSRGQGSQPQHF
TGTGCCACCAGCAGAGGGCAGGGGAGTCAGCCCCAGCATTTT
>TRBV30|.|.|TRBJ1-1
CAWTIYGAAMSFF
TGTGCCTGGACGATTTATGGGGCCGCAATGTCTTTCTTT
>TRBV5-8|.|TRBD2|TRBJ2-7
CASSLMRSGGTFEQYF
TGTGCCAGCAGCTTGATGAGGTCGGGGGGAACGTTTGAGCAGTACTTC
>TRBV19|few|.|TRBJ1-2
CASVGLWGGYTF
TGTGCCAGCGTGGGACTTTGGGGTGGCTACACCTTC
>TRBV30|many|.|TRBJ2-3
CAWSVSDTQYF
TGTGCCTGGAGTGTATCGGATACGCAGTATTTT
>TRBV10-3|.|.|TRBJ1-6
CAISPGSSSYNSPLHF
TGTGCCATCAGTCCGGGGTCGAGCTCCTATAATTCACCCCTCCACTTT
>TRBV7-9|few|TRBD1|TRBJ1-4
CASSLHRGLNEKLFF
TGTGCCAGCAGCCTCCACAGGGGACTTAATGAAAAACTGTTTTTT
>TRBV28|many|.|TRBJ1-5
CASSSPTGRNQPQHF
TGTGCCAGCAGCTCCCCGACAGGCCGCAATCAGCCCCAGCATTTT
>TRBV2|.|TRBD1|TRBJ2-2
CASLWTGNTGELFF
TGTGCCAGCCTCTGGACAGGGAACACCGGGGAGCTGTTTTTT
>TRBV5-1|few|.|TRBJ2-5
CASSLDPGVETQYF
TGCGCCAGCAGCTTGGACCCCGGGGTGGAGACCCAGTACTTC
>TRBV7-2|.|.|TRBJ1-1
CASSLVEGADTEAFF
TGTGCCAGCAGCTTAGTAGAGGGTGCGGACACTGAAGCTTTCTTT
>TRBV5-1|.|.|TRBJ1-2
CASSPDRADYGYTF
TGCGCCAGCAGCCCCGACAGAGCCGACTATGGCTACACCTTC
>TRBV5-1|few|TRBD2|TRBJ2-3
CASSLAGIAGSADTQYF
TGCGCCAGCAGCTTGGCCGGGATAGCGGGGTCTGCAGATACGCAGTATTTT
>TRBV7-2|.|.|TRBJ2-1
CASRSGRAGAYNEQFF
TGTGCCAGCAGATCCGGGCGGGCAGGAGCTTACAATGAGCAGTTCTTC
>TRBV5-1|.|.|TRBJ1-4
CASSRGPNEKLFF
TGCGCCAGCAGCAGGGGCCCGAATGAAAAACTGTTTTTT
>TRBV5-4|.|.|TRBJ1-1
CASSFDSMNTEAFF
TGTGCCAGCAGCTTCGACAGTATGAACACTGAAGCTTTCTTT
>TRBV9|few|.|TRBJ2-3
CASSAQGVRGSDTQYF
TGTGCCAGCAGCGCGCAGGGCGTACGGGGGTCGGATACGCAGTATTTT
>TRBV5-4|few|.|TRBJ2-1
CASSSDMGEQFF
TGTGCCAGCAGCTCGGACATGGGTGAGCAGTTCTTC
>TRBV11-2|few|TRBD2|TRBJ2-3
CASSLGASGGAATDTQYF
TGTGCCAGCAGCCTCGGGGCTAGCGGGGGGGCAGCGACAGATACGCAGTATTTT
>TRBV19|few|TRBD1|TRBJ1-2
CASIKDRGENYGYTF
TGTGCCAGTATCAAGGACAGGGGAGAGAACTATGGCTACACCTTC
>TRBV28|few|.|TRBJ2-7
CASSGRYEQYF
TGTGCCAGCAGTGGCCGCTACGAGCAGTACTTC
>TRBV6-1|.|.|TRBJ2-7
CASSPSSGYYEQYF
TGTGCCAGCAGTCCCTCCAGCGGGTACTACGAGCAGTACTTC
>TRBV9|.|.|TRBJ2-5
CASSVSWGGDLYF
TGTGCCAGCAGCGTCTCCTGGGGGGGCGATCTGTACTTC
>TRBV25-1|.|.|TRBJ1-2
CASSESWEGRGYTF
TGTGCCAGCAGTGAATCCTGGGAGGGGCGCGGCTACACCTTC
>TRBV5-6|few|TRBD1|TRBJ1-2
CASSRGRIYGYTF
TGTGCCAGCAGCAGGGGGCGTATCTATGGCTACACCTTC
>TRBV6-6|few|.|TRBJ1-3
CATTRTAASGNTIYF
TGTGCCACCACGAGAACAGCCGCCTCTGGAAACACCATATATTTT
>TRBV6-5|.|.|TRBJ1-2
CASSRKQGYGYTF
TGTGCCAGCAGCCGAAAACAGGGATATGGCTACACCTTC
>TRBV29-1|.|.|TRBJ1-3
CSVEEGATGNTIYF
TGCAGCGTTGAAGAGGGGGCTACTGGAAACACCATATATTTT
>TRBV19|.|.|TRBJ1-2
CASSIGTAFYTF
TGTGCCAGTAGTATTGGAACAGCTTTTTACACATTC
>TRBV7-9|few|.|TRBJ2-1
CASSPELVFGQFF
TGTGCCAGCAGCCCTGAACTAGTATTTGGGCAGTTCTTC
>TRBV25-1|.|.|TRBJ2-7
CASSSPGRYEQYF
TGTGCCAGCAGTAGTCCGGGGAGGTACGAGCAGTACTTC
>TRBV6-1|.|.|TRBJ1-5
CASSEEGTLYSNQPQHF
TGTGCCAGCAGTGAAGAGGGGACTTTATATAGCAATCAGCCCCAGCATTTT
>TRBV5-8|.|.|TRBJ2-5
CASSFTGTQETQYF
TGTGCCAGCAGCTTTACAGGGACCCAAGAGACCCAGTACTTC